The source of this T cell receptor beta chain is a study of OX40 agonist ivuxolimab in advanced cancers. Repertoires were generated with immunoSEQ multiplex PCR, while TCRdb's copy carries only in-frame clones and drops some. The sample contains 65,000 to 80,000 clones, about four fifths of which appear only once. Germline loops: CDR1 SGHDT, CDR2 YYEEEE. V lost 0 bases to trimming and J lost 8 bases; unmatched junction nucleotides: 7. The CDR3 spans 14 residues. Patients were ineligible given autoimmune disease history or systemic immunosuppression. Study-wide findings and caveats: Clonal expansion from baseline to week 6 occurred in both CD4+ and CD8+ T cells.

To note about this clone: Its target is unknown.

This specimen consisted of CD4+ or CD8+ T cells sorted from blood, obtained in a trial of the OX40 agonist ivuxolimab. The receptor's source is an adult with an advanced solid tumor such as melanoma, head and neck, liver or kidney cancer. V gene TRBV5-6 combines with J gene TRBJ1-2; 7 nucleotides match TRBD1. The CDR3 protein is CASSLAGQLGGYTF. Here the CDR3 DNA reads TGTGCCAGCAGCTTGGCGGGACAGTTGGGCGGCTACACCTTC.